The 13 T cell receptor beta chains reported below all come from one sample, sequenced in a study of blood T cell repertoires in COVID-19. Profiling relied on immunoSEQ multiplex PCR, and the TCRdb table lists in-frame clones only, not all of them. The sample gives roughly 40,000 clones, roughly 80% of which show up once; approximately 30% is in the top ten. The sequencing input was peripheral blood. The receptors originated from an elderly man with active or convalescent COVID-19.

The chain couples TRBV9 to TRBJ2-7, with D unresolved. The CDR3 consists of 14 residues. V lost 0 bases and J 2 bases, leaving 9 bases between the germline ends. Looked up from germline, CDR1 is SGDLS and CDR2 is YYNGEE. The CDR3 region has the DNA TGTGCCAGCAGCGTAGTCGGGTACACCTACGAGCAGTACTTC. Translation gives CASSVVGYTYEQYF.

The chain uses TRBV4-2 and TRBJ2-7; 7 nucleotides line up with TRBD2. The V gene end was trimmed by 0 bases and the J gene end by 9 bases; junction bases not matched to a gene: 17. The CDR3 contains 17 residues. Germline V gene sequence: CDR1 LGHNA, CDR2 YNFKEQ. The CDR3 DNA follows: TGTGCCAGCAGCCAAGAGGGAGGGGTGTTTTCGACCTGGGGGCAGTACTTC. This encodes CASSQEGGVFSTWGQYF.

This sequence joins TRBV19 and TRBJ2-5; 8 nucleotides align to TRBD2. Per germline, CDR1 LNHDA and CDR2 SQIVND (reference sequence). The CDR3 has 15 amino acids. V trimming: 5 bases; J trimming: 4 bases; junction bases outside the gene matches: 9. Here the CDR3 reads CASSRASGWLETQYF. CDR3 DNA: TGTGCCAGTAGTCGAGCTAGCGGGTGGTTAGAGACCCAGTACTTC.

The rearrangement joins TRBV3-1 (or the pseudogene TRBV3-2) to TRBJ2-1, with D possibly matching TRBD2 (6 bases). The ends were cut back, 0 bases at V and 4 bases at J, with 10 bases in the middle. The CDR3 extends over 15 amino acids. Germline CDR1 LGHDT, CDR2 YNNKEL (reference sequence). The CDR3 nucleotides read TGTGCCAGCAGCCAAGATGATCGGGGGTACAATGAGCAGTTCTTC. As protein: CASSQDDRGYNEQFF.

V and J are TRBV12-3 or TRBV12-4 and TRBJ1-1, with D uncertain. V dropped 10 bases and J dropped 4 bases, with 13 bases sitting between them. The CDR3 is 12 residues long. The CDR3 bases are TGTGCCATTGACCGGACTCGCACTGAAGCTTTCTTT. Translation gives CAIDRTRTEAFF.

The V and J genes are TRBV5-8 and TRBJ1-6, with TRBD1 matching over 10 bases. Germline CDR1 reads SGHTS; CDR2 reads YDEGEE. Germline trimming cut 5 bases from V and 6 bases from J; bases unmatched to any gene: 2. The CDR3 is 14 amino acids. The CDR3 spells CASRRTGGNSPLHF. CDR3 nucleotides: TGTGCCAGCAGACGGACAGGGGGTAATTCACCCCTCCACTTT.

The rearrangement uses TRBV5-1 and TRBJ2-7, with D maybe TRBD2 (6 bases). Germline values: CDR1 SGHRS, CDR2 YFSETQ. The CDR3 has 13 amino acids. With 4 bases removed from V and 3 bases from J, the gap between germline ends came to 11 bases. The DNA of the CDR3 is TGCGCCAGCAGCCCCTTGGGGGGCTACGAGCAGTACTTC. This gives the protein CASSPLGGYEQYF.

The V and J genes are TRBV7-2 and TRBJ1-1; 7 bases are a match to TRBD1. CDR1 and CDR2 from the germline V gene are SGHTA and FQGNSA. J lost 6 bases, V lost 6 bases, and 10 bases had no gene match. This CDR3 is 14 amino acids long. The CDR3 bases are TGTGCCAGCAGATTGGCAGGGGGAAGGGCTGAAGCTTTCTTT. This codes for CASRLAGGRAEAFF.

This sequence joins TRBV5-1 and TRBJ1-1; the D gene is possibly TRBD1 (5 bases). Trimming removed 5 bases at V and 0 bases at J, with 11 bases between. The germline V gene has CDR1 SGHRS and CDR2 YFSETQ. The CDR3 is 14 residues long. This chain's CDR3 is CASSGEGMNTEAFF. The CDR3 bases are TGCGCCAGCAGTGGGGAGGGGATGAACACTGAAGCTTTCTTT.

The rearrangement joins TRBV3-1 (or the pseudogene TRBV3-2) to TRBJ2-4, with no clear D. The V and J ends lost 0 bases and 6 bases respectively, with 6 bases between them. The CDR3 totals 13 residues. CDR1 is LGHDT, CDR2 YNNKEL, per germline (reference sequence). CDR3 amino acids: CASSQEPRNIQYF. For the CDR3, the DNA is TGTGCCAGCAGCCAAGAGCCCAGAAACATTCAGTACTTC.

The chain is built from TRBV25-1 and TRBJ2-5, with 8 bases identical to TRBD1. Germline V gene sequence: CDR1 MGHDK, CDR2 SYGVNS. Trimming removed 6 bases from V and 5 bases from J; junction bases left unmatched: 8. There are 14 residues in the CDR3. CDR3 DNA: TGTGCCAGCAGCAGACAGGGGAGTTGGGAGACCCAGTACTTC. Translating it yields CASSRQGSWETQYF.

The chain has TRBV3-1 (or the pseudogene TRBV3-2) and TRBJ2-2, with 7 bases that match TRBD2. The CDR3 consists of 16 residues. The germline CDR1 and CDR2 sequences are LGHDT and YNNKEL (reference sequence). Trimming took 1 base from V and 4 from J; bases not matched to a gene: 6. The CDR3 coding sequence is TGTGCCAGCAGCCAAGCAACTAGCGACCTCACCGGGGAGCTGTTTTTT. The encoded protein is CASSQATSDLTGELFF.

This chain connects TRBV27 to TRBJ2-7; D not resolved. Trimming shortened V by 9 bases and J by 3 bases, and 12 bases separated the two germline ends. This CDR3 is 12 amino acids long. Germline V gene data show CDR1 as MNHEY and CDR2 as SMNVEV (reference sequence). The CDR3 here is CASSKLSYEQYF. The CDR3 DNA reads as TGTGCCAGTTCTAAACTGAGCTACGAGCAGTACTTC.